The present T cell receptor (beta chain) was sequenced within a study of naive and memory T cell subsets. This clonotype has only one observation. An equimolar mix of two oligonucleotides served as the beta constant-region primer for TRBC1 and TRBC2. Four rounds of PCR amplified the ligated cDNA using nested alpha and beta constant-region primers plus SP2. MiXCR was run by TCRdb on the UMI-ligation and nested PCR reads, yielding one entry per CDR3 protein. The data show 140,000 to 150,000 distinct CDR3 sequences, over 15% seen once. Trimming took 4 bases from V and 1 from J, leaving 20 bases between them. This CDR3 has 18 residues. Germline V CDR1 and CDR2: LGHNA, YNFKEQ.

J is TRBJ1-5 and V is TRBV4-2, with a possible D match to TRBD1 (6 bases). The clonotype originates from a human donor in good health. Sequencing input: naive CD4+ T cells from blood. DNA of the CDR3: TGTGCCAGCAGCCCCACGATCCTACAGGGCTCGAGCAATCAGCCCCAGCATTTT. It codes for CASSPTILQGSSNQPQHF.